The entry that follows covers one TCR beta chain sequence. In the original analysis: Reference gene primer amplification yielded estimated nucleated cell counts. Assay used: immunoSEQ multiplex PCR; TCRdb lists only in-frame clones, some missing. V and J calls and clone size are copied from that table; D and trimming were computed from the DNA. The sample gives hundreds of thousands of clones, 75% to 85% of which show up once; approximately 5% is in the top ten. The data stem from a study of blood T cell repertoires in COVID-19. Looking at the study overall: Both acute and convalescent COVID-19 samples were obtained from the United States, Italy and Spain. Sources were T cells, B-cell-depleted T cells, or PBMCs; the material itself was cDNA or gDNA.

CDR1 and CDR2 from the germline V gene are SGHNT and YYREEE (reference sequence). V dropped 4 bases and J dropped 0; count of bases not matched to a gene: 5. This CDR3 has 16 residues. The V call is TRBV5-4, the J call TRBJ2-3; 10 bases match TRBD2. The sequence was obtained from a man aged 45-65 years with active or convalescent COVID-19. Material: peripheral blood. The CDR3 DNA follows: TGTGCCAGCAGCGGATTAGCGGGAGGAAGCACAGATACGCAGTATTTT. It encodes CASSGLAGGSTDTQYF.